A single sample is the source of the 22 T cell receptor beta chains below, sequenced in a study of T cells after yellow fever vaccination. TCRdb itself ran the 5' RACE reads through MiXCR, one entry per CDR3 protein. The profile covers 300,000 to 350,000 distinct CDR3 sequences, with under 5% appearing a single time and roughly 26% taken by the ten largest. The source was PBMCs, collected 5 days after the yellow fever booster vaccination. These receptors originate from a man in his late teens or twenties who received the YFV17D yellow fever vaccine.

This clonotype was seen many times. The chain is built from TRBV5-1 and TRBJ1-2; 12 bases fit TRBD1. The germline V gene encodes CDR1 SGHRS and CDR2 YFSETQ. V lost 3 bases, J lost 7 bases, and 10 bases stayed unmatched. The CDR3 spans 16 residues. CDR3 region: CASSSNRDRGRIGYTF. CDR3 sequence (DNA): TGCGCCAGCAGCTCGAACCGGGACAGGGGGCGAATTGGCTACACCTTC.

Comments on this clonotype: This may be a read error: a much more frequent sequence differs by one nucleotide. The chain carries TRBV28 and TRBJ2-3; D may be TRBD1 (6 bases). Trimming left V 5 bases short and J 2 bases short, with 11 bases between. This CDR3 has 14 amino acids. CDR1 is MDHEN and CDR2 is SYDVKM in the germline V gene. CDR3 residues: CASSTRTDTDTQYF. CDR3 sequence (DNA): TGTGCCAGCAGTACCCGGACAGACACAGATACGCAGTATTTT.

This clonotype has more than one count but fewer than ten. CDR3 DNA: TGCGCCAGCAGCTTAGGGACTAGCGGGACCGGGGAGCTGTTTTTT. Its protein product is CASSLGTSGTGELFF. This rearrangement joins TRBV5-1 to TRBJ2-2, with TRBD2 matching over 12 bases. The trim removed 2 bases at V and 5 bases at J, leaving 1 base unmatched. Germline V lookup: CDR1 SGHRS, CDR2 YFSETQ. There are 15 residues in the CDR3.

This clonotype was detected many times. The rearrangement uses TRBV20-1 and TRBJ2-3, with D maybe TRBD2 (6 bases). The CDR3 is 15 residues long. Per the germline V gene, CDR1 is DFQATT and CDR2 is SNEGSKA (reference sequence). Trimming removed 0 bases at V and 6 bases at J, with 16 bases between. Here the CDR3 reads CSARDPGGPGDTQYF. CDR3 DNA sequence: TGCAGTGCTAGAGACCCTGGAGGGCCCGGGGATACGCAGTATTTT.

As concerns this clonotype: A much larger clone lies a single base off, so this may be a read error. The chain uses TRBV6-5 and TRBJ1-6; D is unclear. Germline CDR1 MNHEY, CDR2 SVGAGI. The CDR3 runs 12 residues. V lost 2 bases to trimming and J lost 8 bases, with 4 bases between them. The CDR3 here is CASSYQDSPLHF. Here the CDR3 DNA reads TGTGCCAGCAGTTACCAGGATTCACCCCTCCACTTT.

This rearrangement joins TRBV7-9 to TRBJ2-3; 7 nucleotides agree with TRBD2. Trimming cost V 7 bases and J 2 bases; bases outside gene matches: 15. CDR1 and CDR2 (germline): SEHNR, FQNEAQ (reference sequence). The CDR3 has 17 amino acids. CDR3 bases: TGTGCCAGCACCTCAAGGCGGACCAGCGGGGACACAGATACGCAGTATTTT. This encodes CASTSRRTSGDTDTQYF.

This clonotype was counted only a few times. The genes are TRBV19 and TRBJ1-2, with unresolved D. Germline V gives CDR1 LNHDA, CDR2 SQIVND (reference sequence). Deletions cut 7 bases from V and 5 bases from J, with 17 bases between. CDR3 length: 14 residues. CDR3 region: CASTPSRGVYGYTF. CDR3 sequence (DNA): TGTGCCAGTACCCCCAGCCGTGGAGTTTATGGCTACACCTTC.

Ten or more counts support this clonotype. The chain is built from TRBV7-2 and TRBJ2-1; D is undetermined. Germline V lookup: CDR1 SGHTA, CDR2 FQGNSA. The CDR3 loop spans 15 amino acids. V was cut by 2 bases and J by 0 bases, with 8 bases left in between. The DNA of the CDR3 is TGTGCCAGCAGCTTAATACGGAGCTCCTACAATGAGCAGTTCTTC. Translated: CASSLIRSSYNEQFF.

This clonotype was counted only a few times. The V call is TRBV10-3, the J call TRBJ1-1; possible D gene TRBD1, 6 bases. CDR1 is ENHRY and CDR2 is SYGVKD in the germline V gene. This CDR3 is built from 15 residues. V was cut by 9 bases and J by 7 bases, with 24 bases left in between. In nucleotides, the CDR3 is TGTGCCATAAACAAAGACACAGGGCTTTCAGGTGAAGCTTTCTTT. Its protein is CAINKDTGLSGEAFF.

This clonotype was detected ten times or more. V usage is TRBV29-1 and J usage is TRBJ1-1; 7 nucleotides agree with TRBD1. This CDR3 contains 15 residues. CDR1 is SQVTM, CDR2 ANQGSEA, per germline. The junction had 11 bases not matched to a gene; V was cut back by 7 bases and J by 0 bases. The CDR3 region is CSARQGWGMNTEAFF. Written as DNA, the CDR3 is TGCAGCGCGAGACAGGGTTGGGGCATGAACACTGAAGCTTTCTTT.

This clonotype occurred a few times. The chain uses TRBV11-1 and TRBJ1-1, with unresolved D. The CDR3 loop spans 15 amino acids. The V gene's germline CDR1 is SGHAT and CDR2 FQDESV (reference sequence). Trimming removed 2 bases from V and 2 bases from J, with 12 bases in between. CDR3 protein: CASSLFRGANTEAFF. The CDR3 nucleotides are TGTGCCAGCAGCTTATTTCGGGGAGCAAACACTGAAGCTTTCTTT.

This chain joins TRBV5-1 and TRBJ1-1, with TRBD1 matching over 7 bases. Trimming at V came to 3 bases and at J to 1 base, leaving 9 bases not matched to a gene. This CDR3 has 16 amino acids. In germline, CDR1 is SGHRS, CDR2 YFSETQ. The CDR3 protein is CASSWGGGTANTEAFF. CDR3 bases: TGCGCCAGCAGCTGGGGGGGTGGGACAGCGAACACTGAAGCTTTCTTT.

For this clonotype: The junction differs from germline at one of its ends, possibly a read error. This rearrangement joins TRBV7-2 to TRBJ1-1; TRBD1 matches 7 bases. The CDR3 has 14 amino acids. Germline V lookup: CDR1 SGHTA, CDR2 FQGNSA. This chain's CDR3 is CASSLFASDRQSFF. CDR3 nucleotides: TGTGCCAGCAGCTTATTTGCGTCGGACAGGCAATCATTTTTT.

There are many counts of this clonotype. CDR3 in DNA: TGTGCCACCAGCAGGCGGGGGGCTAACAATGAGCAGTTCTTC. As protein: CATSRRGANNEQFF. The V call is TRBV15, the J call TRBJ2-1, with 8 bases that match TRBD2. This CDR3 has 14 amino acids. V trimming: 3 bases; J trimming: 5 bases; junction bases outside the gene matches: 3. Germline CDR1 and CDR2: LNHNV and YYDKDF (reference sequence).

The V call is TRBV4-3, the J call TRBJ1-4; 7 nucleotides line up with TRBD1. The length of the CDR3 is 15 residues. Germline values: CDR1 LGHNA, CDR2 YSLEER. Unmatched junction bases numbered 2, after V lost 0 bases and J lost 4 bases. The CDR3 DNA reads as TGCGCCAGCAGCCAAGAGGGACAGTATAATGAAAAACTGTTTTTT. Its translation: CASSQEGQYNEKLFF.

This clonotype came up many times. The chain uses TRBV19 and TRBJ1-1, with D uncertain. V lost 1 base and J 2 bases, leaving 8 bases between the germline ends. Germline values: CDR1 LNHDA, CDR2 SQIVND (reference sequence). The CDR3 is 14 amino acids. CDR3 loop: CASSIGTANTEAFF. CDR3 sequence (DNA): TGTGCCAGTAGTATAGGTACAGCTAACACTGAAGCTTTCTTT.

The chain recombines TRBV6-5 with TRBJ1-5; D is possibly TRBD1 (5 bases). The CDR3 extends over 14 amino acids. Germline CDR1 MNHEY, CDR2 SVGAGI. The V and J ends lost 3 bases and 6 bases respectively, with 12 bases between them. CDR3 nucleotides: TGTGCCAGCAGTTATGATAGGGGTAGTCAGCCCCAGCATTTT. Amino acid sequence: CASSYDRGSQPQHF.

At least ten counts were recorded for this clonotype. The genes are TRBV12-3 or TRBV12-4 and TRBJ1-1; no clear D. CDR3 size: 12 residues. The V end was cut by 6 bases, the J end by 2 bases, with 7 bases between. CDR3 nucleotide sequence: TGTGCCAGCAGCCGAGGAAACACTGAAGCTTTCTTT. As protein: CASSRGNTEAFF.

The V call is TRBV7-9, the J call TRBJ2-1; 8 nucleotides align to TRBD1. The germline V gene has CDR1 SEHNR and CDR2 FQNEAQ (reference sequence). Trimming removed 1 base from V and 8 bases from J; junction bases left unmatched: 7. The CDR3 sequence is 15 residues long. CDR3 coding DNA: TGTGCCAGCAGCTTAGTGTCCAGGGGGCTCTATGAGCAGTTCTTC. It yields the protein CASSLVSRGLYEQFF.

Ten or more counts support this clonotype. CDR3 sequence (DNA): TGTGCCAGCAGTGGACAAGAGACCCAGTACTTC. This translates into CASSGQETQYF. The rearrangement uses TRBV12-3 or TRBV12-4 and TRBJ2-5; D unclear. CDR3 length: 11 amino acids. V was clipped by 5 bases and J by 2 bases, with 3 bases between them.

This clonotype was picked up a small number of times. This chain connects TRBV4-2 to TRBJ2-2; 8 bases are a match to TRBD1. The CDR3 has 21 amino acids. Germline V lookup: CDR1 LGHNA, CDR2 YNFKEQ. V lost 1 base to trimming and J lost 0 bases; unmatched junction nucleotides: 16. The CDR3 DNA sequence: TGTGCCAGCAGCCAAGTGTGGTCCGGGACAGGTGTTGTTACGAACACCGGGGAGCTGTTTTTT. Protein sequence: CASSQVWSGTGVVTNTGELFF.

The CDR3 spells CASSDQGSSYEQYF. Here the CDR3 DNA reads TGTGCCAGTAGCGACCAGGGTAGCTCCTACGAGCAGTACTTC. This chain links TRBV19 with TRBJ2-7, with D perhaps TRBD1 (5 bases). This CDR3 comprises 14 residues. The germline V gene encodes CDR1 LNHDA and CDR2 SQIVND (reference sequence). Trimming shortened V by 6 bases and J by 0 bases, and 12 bases separated the two germline ends.